These T cell receptor beta chains were read from a single sample in a study of Graves' ophthalmopathy and Graves' hyperthyroidism. TCRdb redid the calling of the multiplex PCR reads with MiXCR, one entry per CDR3 protein. The table includes some 210,000 distinct CDR3 sequences, roughly 29% detected once. Sample: peripheral blood. These receptor sequences come from a man between 50 and 59 years old with Graves' ophthalmopathy. Both conserved end residues are part of each CDR3. The D gene is left open where the match is weak. Clone size, where shown, is once, few, many, or a class for clones that have expanded.

TRBV11-2	TRBJ2-5	many	-	12	CASSLYPETQYF	TGTGCCAGCAGCTTATATCCCGAGACCCAGTACTTC
TRBV7-2	TRBJ1-5	-	-	12	CASILNGLTQHF	TGTGCCAGCATCTTAAACGGACTAACCCAGCATTTT
TRBV13	TRBJ1-6	many	-	12	CASSPRGSPPHF	TGTGCCAGCAGCCCGAGGGGCTCACCCCCCCACTTT
TRBV6-5	TRBJ1-1	many	-	13	CASSYSVYTEAFF	TGTGCCAGCAGTTACTCGGTCTACACTGAAGCTTTCTTT
TRBV7-8	TRBJ2-7	many	TRBD2	16	CASSPSGGDLWGEQYF	TGTGCCAGCAGCCCTAGCGGGGGAGACCTTTGGGGCGAGCAGTACTTC
TRBV7-9	TRBJ2-5	-	-	10	CASEGETQYF	TGTGCCAGTGAAGGAGAGACCCAGTACTTC
TRBV28	TRBJ1-6	-	TRBD1	19	CASSLRRGRRTGEDSPLHF	TGTGCCAGCAGTTTAAGAAGAGGGCGGCGGACAGGGGAGGATTCACCCCTCCACTTT
TRBV4-2	TRBJ1-5	few	TRBD1	16	CASSRADRGNNQPQHF	TGTGCCAGCAGCCGGGCTGACAGGGGGAACAATCAGCCCCAGCATTTT
TRBV7-2	TRBJ1-5	many	TRBD1	15	CASSFQTGGNQPQHF	TGTGCCAGCAGCTTCCAGACAGGGGGCAATCAGCCCCAGCATTTT
TRBV12-3/TRBV12-4	TRBJ2-7	many	TRBD1	13	CASGGTGDYEQYF	TGTGCCAGCGGTGGGACAGGCGACTACGAGCAGTACTTC
TRBV27	TRBJ1-2	-	TRBD1	14	CASGTRGLEYGYTF	TGTGCCAGCGGTACCAGGGGGCTAGAGTATGGCTACACCTTC
TRBV11-2	TRBJ2-7	many	-	15	CASSLGGRDSYEQYF	TGTGCCAGCAGCTTAGGGGGACGGGACTCCTACGAGCAGTACTTC
TRBV6-1	TRBJ1-1	many	-	13	CASSESQNTEAFF	TGTGCCAGCAGTGAAAGTCAGAACACTGAAGCTTTCTTT
TRBV19	TRBJ2-2	many	-	13	CASSRLMGGELFF	TGTGCCAGTAGTAGGCTGATGGGCGGGGAGCTGTTTTTT
TRBV25-1	TRBJ2-2	many	TRBD2	18	CASSEFVSGSGSTGELFF	TGTGCCAGCAGTGAATTCGTTAGCGGGAGTGGGAGCACCGGGGAGCTGTTTTTT
TRBV11-2	TRBJ2-7	-	-	15	CASSLEGGRSYEQYF	TGTGCCAGCAGCTTAGAAGGGGGACGCTCCTACGAGCAGTACTTC
TRBV12-3/TRBV12-4	TRBJ1-2	many	TRBD1	14	CASSLTGTGAGYTF	TGTGCCAGCAGTTTAACCGGGACAGGGGCCGGCTACACCTTC
TRBV27	TRBJ2-7	-	TRBD1	13	CASSWDRAYEQYF	TGTGCCAGCTCTTGGGACAGGGCCTACGAGCAGTACTTC
TRBV6-1	TRBJ1-1	few	-	13	CASRTFMNTEAFF	TGTGCCAGCAGGACCTTCATGAACACTGAAGCTTTCTTT
TRBV10-2	TRBJ2-4	many	-	15	CASSEGGPKFGIQYF	TGCGCCAGCAGTGAGGGAGGGCCTAAATTCGGGATTCAGTACTTC
TRBV6-1	TRBJ1-2	-	-	15	CASTSLIRGVGGYTF	TGTGCCAGCACGTCTTTAATTCGCGGAGTCGGCGGCTACACCTTC
TRBV3-1	TRBJ2-5	many	-	15	CASSQEGVLQETQYF	TGTGCCAGCAGCCAAGAGGGGGTACTCCAAGAGACCCAGTACTTC
TRBV6-1	TRBJ2-7	many	-	13	CASSESGTYEQYF	TGCGCCAGCAGTGAGTCGGGGACCTACGAGCAGTACTTC
TRBV10-3	TRBJ2-7	many	-	14	CAISGIYEGNEQYF	TGTGCCATCAGTGGAATTTATGAGGGCAACGAGCAGTACTTC
TRBV27	TRBJ1-1	once	TRBD1	15	CASSLEMTGRTEAFF	TGTGCCAGCAGTTTAGAGATGACAGGGCGCACTGAAGCTTTCTTT
TRBV7-2	TRBJ1-1	-	-	15	CASSLVWTANTEAFF	TGTGCCAGCAGCTTAGTCTGGACAGCGAACACTGAAGCTTTCTTT
TRBV28	TRBJ1-1	many	-	15	CASSLPGPWNTEAFF	TGTGCCAGCAGTTTACCGGGACCCTGGAACACTGAAGCTTTCTTT
TRBV11-2	TRBJ2-1	many	TRBD2	15	CASSLALAGYNEQFF	TGTGCCAGCAGCTTAGCGTTAGCGGGGTACAATGAGCAGTTCTTC
TRBV5-1	TRBJ2-7	many	-	12	CASSEQTYEQYF	TGCGCCAGCAGCGAACAAACCTACGAGCAGTACTTC
TRBV5-1	TRBJ2-2	-	TRBD1	15	CASSVSTGTTGELFF	TGCGCCAGCAGCGTCTCGACAGGGACCACCGGGGAGCTGTTTTTT
TRBV4-1	TRBJ2-5	many	-	13	CASSPGTRETQYF	TGCGCCAGCAGCCCCGGGACTCGAGAGACCCAGTACTTC
TRBV12-3/TRBV12-4	TRBJ1-2	-	-	14	CASRAHDSNYGYTF	TGTGCCAGCAGAGCCCACGACAGTAACTATGGCTACACCTTC
TRBV30	TRBJ1-2	once	-	15	CAWSVPQARYYGYTF	TGTGCCTGGAGTGTACCTCAAGCAAGGTACTATGGCTACACCTTC
TRBV20-1	TRBJ1-2	many	-	12	CSASRADYGYTF	TGCAGTGCTAGTCGGGCAGACTATGGCTACACCTTC
TRBV6-2/TRBV6-3	TRBJ2-7	few	TRBD1	14	CASNPGGPYYEQYF	TGTGCCAGCAATCCAGGGGGCCCCTACTACGAGCAGTACTTC
TRBV4-3	TRBJ2-7	many	-	15	CASSQDISAYQGQYF	TGCGCCAGCAGCCAAGATATCTCGGCGTACCAGGGACAGTACTTC
TRBV12-3/TRBV12-4	TRBJ2-7	-	TRBD1	14	CASSLGGQGGEQYF	TGTGCCAGCAGTTTAGGGGGACAGGGTGGCGAGCAGTACTTC
TRBV11-2	TRBJ2-5	many	TRBD2	16	CASSSSRLAGVETQYF	TGTGCCAGCAGCTCGAGCCGACTAGCGGGAGTCGAGACCCAGTACTTC
TRBV12-3/TRBV12-4	TRBJ2-7	many	-	15	CASSFGAGFGYEQYF	TGTGCCAGCAGTTTTGGTGCGGGGTTTGGATACGAGCAGTACTTC
TRBV28	TRBJ2-7	many	TRBD2	14	CASSLGGGGYEQYF	TGTGCCAGCAGTCTCGGGGGGGGAGGCTACGAGCAGTACTTC
TRBV20-1	TRBJ2-5	many	TRBD2	14	CSAREAGGRETQYF	TGCAGTGCTAGAGAAGCGGGAGGGCGAGAGACCCAGTACTTC
TRBV28	TRBJ1-5	many	TRBD1	16	CASSFRTGNSNQPQHF	TGTGCCAGCAGTTTTAGGACAGGGAATAGCAATCAGCCCCAGCATTTT
TRBV13	TRBJ2-7	many	TRBD2	14	CASSSRGGLYEQYF	TGTGCCAGCAGCTCCCGCGGGGGGCTCTACGAGCAGTACTTC
TRBV6-1	TRBJ1-2	many	-	13	CATSTEPGYGYTF	TGTGCCACCTCGACAGAACCAGGGTATGGCTACACCTTC
TRBV6-5	TRBJ2-7	-	TRBD1	16	CASRYDSTGFLYEQYF	TGTGCCAGCAGATATGATTCGACAGGGTTTTTGTATGAGCAGTACTTC
TRBV12-3/TRBV12-4	TRBJ1-2	many	-	13	CASRRPGVDGYTF	TGTGCCAGCAGACGACCGGGCGTTGATGGCTACACCTTC
TRBV6-5	TRBJ1-5	many	TRBD1	14	CASNLIRGHQPQHF	TGTGCCAGCAATCTTATCAGGGGGCATCAGCCCCAGCATTTT
TRBV28	TRBJ2-7	many	TRBD2	15	CASSLGLAGGYEQYF	TGTGCCAGCAGTCTTGGACTAGCGGGAGGATACGAGCAGTACTTC
TRBV7-3	TRBJ2-5	many	-	14	CASSLTPQGETQYF	TGTGCCAGCAGCTTAACCCCTCAGGGGGAGACCCAGTACTTC
TRBV12-3/TRBV12-4	TRBJ1-2	many	TRBD1	14	CASTVGQVNYGYTF	TGTGCCAGCACCGTGGGACAGGTAAATTATGGCTACACCTTC
TRBV12-3/TRBV12-4	TRBJ1-2	many	-	12	CASSPGLYGYTF	TGTGCCAGCAGCCCGGGCCTATATGGCTACACCTTC